Each of the 2 T cell receptor beta chains below was sequenced from the same sample in a study of human thymus T cells. Clones were sequenced by immunoSEQ multiplex PCR, and TCRdb holds only the in-frame ones, with some missing. The profile shows 55,000 to 85,000 clones, roughly 96% of them singletons. Thymic tissue was derived from resections collected during corrective heart surgery. The material sequenced was thymus tissue. These receptors were taken from a girl less than two years old with a congenital heart defect but otherwise immunologically healthy.

J is TRBJ2-5 and V is TRBV29-1; D gene ambiguous. V shed 4 bases and J shed 1 base, with 10 bases lying between them. Germline assignment: CDR1 SQVTM and CDR2 ANQGSEA. This CDR3 contains 13 residues. DNA of the CDR3: TGCAGCGTTGTATGGACGGTCCAAGAGACCCAGTACTTC. Amino acids: CSVVWTVQETQYF.

The chain carries TRBV15 and TRBJ2-5, with D possibly being TRBD1 (6 bases). This CDR3 is 20 amino acids long. Germline V gene lookup returns CDR1 LNHNV and CDR2 YYDKDF (reference sequence). With 5 bases removed from V and 2 bases from J, the gap between germline ends came to 30 bases. The CDR3 here is CATSLSPPTTGSKTQETQYF. CDR3 sequence (DNA): TGTGCCACCAGCTTGTCTCCCCCCACGACAGGATCGAAAACACAAGAGACCCAGTACTTC.